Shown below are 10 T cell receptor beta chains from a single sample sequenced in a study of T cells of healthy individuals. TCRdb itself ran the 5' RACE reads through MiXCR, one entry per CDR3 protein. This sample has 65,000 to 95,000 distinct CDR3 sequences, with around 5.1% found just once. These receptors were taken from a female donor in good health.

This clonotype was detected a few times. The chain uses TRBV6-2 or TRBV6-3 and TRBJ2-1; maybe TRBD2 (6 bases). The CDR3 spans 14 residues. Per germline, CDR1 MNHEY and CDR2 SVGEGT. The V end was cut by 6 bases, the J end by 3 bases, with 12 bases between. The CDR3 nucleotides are TGTGCCAGCAGGGCGGGACTGCTCTACAATGAGCAGTTCTTC. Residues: CASRAGLLYNEQFF.

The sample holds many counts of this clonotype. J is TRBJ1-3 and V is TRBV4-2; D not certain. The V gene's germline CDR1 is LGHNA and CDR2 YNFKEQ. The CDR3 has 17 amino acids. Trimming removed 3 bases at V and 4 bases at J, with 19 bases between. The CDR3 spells CASSHDTGPPRGNTIYF. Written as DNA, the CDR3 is TGTGCCAGCAGCCATGATACGGGCCCCCCGAGGGGAAACACCATATATTTT.

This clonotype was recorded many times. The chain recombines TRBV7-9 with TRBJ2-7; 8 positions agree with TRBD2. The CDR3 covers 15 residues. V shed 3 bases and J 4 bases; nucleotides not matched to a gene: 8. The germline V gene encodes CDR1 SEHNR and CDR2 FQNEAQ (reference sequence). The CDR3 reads CASSLHQREKYEQYF. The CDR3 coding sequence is TGTGCCAGCAGCTTGCATCAGCGGGAGAAGTACGAGCAGTACTTC.

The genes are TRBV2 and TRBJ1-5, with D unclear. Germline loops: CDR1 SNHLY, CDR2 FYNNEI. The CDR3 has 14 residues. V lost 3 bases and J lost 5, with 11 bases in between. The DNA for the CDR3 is TGTGCCAGCAGTGACGTCAGCAGCTATCAGCCCCAGCATTTT. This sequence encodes CASSDVSSYQPQHF.

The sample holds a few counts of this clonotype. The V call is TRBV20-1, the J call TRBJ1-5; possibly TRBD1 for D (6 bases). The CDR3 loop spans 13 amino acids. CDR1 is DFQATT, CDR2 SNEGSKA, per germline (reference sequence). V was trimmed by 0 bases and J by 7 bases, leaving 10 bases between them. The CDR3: CSARDPQGQPQHF. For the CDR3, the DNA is TGCAGTGCTAGAGATCCCCAGGGGCAGCCCCAGCATTTT.

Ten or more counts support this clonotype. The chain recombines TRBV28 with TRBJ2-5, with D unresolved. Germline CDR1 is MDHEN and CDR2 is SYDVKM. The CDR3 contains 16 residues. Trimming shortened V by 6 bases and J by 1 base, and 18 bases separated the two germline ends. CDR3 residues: CASSPLGQKIQETQYF. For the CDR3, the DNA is TGTGCCAGCAGCCCGTTGGGCCAGAAAATCCAAGAGACCCAGTACTTC.

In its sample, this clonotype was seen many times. CDR3 loop: CSVRQGVNEQFF. CDR3 DNA: TGCAGCGTCAGACAGGGGGTCAATGAGCAGTTCTTC. This sequence joins TRBV29-1 and TRBJ2-1; 9 bases align to TRBD1. Trimming removed 6 bases from V and 6 bases from J; junction bases left unmatched: 3. The CDR3 is made up of 12 amino acids. Germline-derived CDR1 and CDR2 are SQVTM and ANQGSEA.

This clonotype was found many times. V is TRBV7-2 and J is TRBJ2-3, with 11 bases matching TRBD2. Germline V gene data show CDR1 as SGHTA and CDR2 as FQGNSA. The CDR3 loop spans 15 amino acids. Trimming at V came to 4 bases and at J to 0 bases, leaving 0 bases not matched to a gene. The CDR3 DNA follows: TGTGCCAGCAGCTGGACTAGCGGGAGCACAGATACGCAGTATTTT. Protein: CASSWTSGSTDTQYF. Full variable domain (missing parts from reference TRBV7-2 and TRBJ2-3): GAGVSQSPSNKVTEKGKDVELRCDPISGHTALYWYRQSLGQGLEFLIYFQGNSAPDKSGLPSDRFSAERTGGSVSTLTIQRTQQEDSAVYLCASSWTSGSTDTQYFGPGTRLTVL.

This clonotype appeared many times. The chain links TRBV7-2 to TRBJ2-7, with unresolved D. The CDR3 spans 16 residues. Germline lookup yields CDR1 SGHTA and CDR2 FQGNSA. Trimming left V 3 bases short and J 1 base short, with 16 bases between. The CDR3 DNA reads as TGTGCCAGCAGCTTTCTTATGGTCAGCCTATCCTACGAGCAGTACTTC. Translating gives CASSFLMVSLSYEQYF.

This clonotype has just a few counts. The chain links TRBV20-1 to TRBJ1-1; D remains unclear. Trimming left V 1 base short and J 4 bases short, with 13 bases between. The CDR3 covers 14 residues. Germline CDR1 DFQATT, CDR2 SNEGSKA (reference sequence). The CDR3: CSARVPGLGTEAFF. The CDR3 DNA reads TGCAGTGCTAGAGTTCCCGGGCTCGGCACTGAAGCTTTCTTT.